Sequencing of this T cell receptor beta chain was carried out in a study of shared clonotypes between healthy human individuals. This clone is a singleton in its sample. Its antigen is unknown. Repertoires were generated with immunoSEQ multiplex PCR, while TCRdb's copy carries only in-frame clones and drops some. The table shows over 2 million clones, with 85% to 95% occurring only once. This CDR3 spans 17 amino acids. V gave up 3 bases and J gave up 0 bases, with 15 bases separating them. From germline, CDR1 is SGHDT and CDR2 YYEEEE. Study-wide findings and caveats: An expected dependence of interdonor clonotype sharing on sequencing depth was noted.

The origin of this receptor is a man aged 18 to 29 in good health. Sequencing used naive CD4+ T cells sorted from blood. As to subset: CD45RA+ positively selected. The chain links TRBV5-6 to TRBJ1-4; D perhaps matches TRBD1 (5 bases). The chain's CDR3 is CASSSRADSATNEKLFF. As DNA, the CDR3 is TGTGCCAGCAGCTCCAGGGCAGATTCTGCAACTAATGAAAAACTGTTTTTT. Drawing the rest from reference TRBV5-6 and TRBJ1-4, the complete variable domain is DAGVTQSPTHLIKTRGQQVTLRCSPKSGHDTVSWYQQALGQGPQFIFQYYEEEERQRGNFPDRFSGHQFPNYSSELNVNALLLGDSALYLCASSSRADSATNEKLFFGSGTQLSVL.